The 27 T cell receptor beta chains below all came from one sample that was sequenced in a study of blood T cell repertoires in COVID-19. Using immunoSEQ multiplex PCR, the repertoire was profiled, and TCRdb retains in-frame clones only, with some absent. The sample has roughly 120,000 clones, roughly 85% seen once; the top ten hold 2.5% to 3.5%. Sequencing was carried out using peripheral blood. The receptor set was obtained from an elderly woman with COVID-19, enrolled during active disease.

This sequence joins TRBV20-1 and TRBJ2-7, with a weak D call TRBD1 (5 bases). This CDR3 spans 11 amino acids. Looked up from germline, CDR1 is DFQATT and CDR2 is SNEGSKA (reference sequence). V gave up 3 bases and J gave up 4 bases, with 7 bases separating them. The CDR3 loop reads CSASNRYEQYF. CDR3 DNA sequence: TGCAGTGCTAGCAACAGGTACGAGCAGTACTTC.

The J gene is TRBJ2-6, the V gene TRBV5-6; D may be TRBD1 (6 bases). The CDR3 is made up of 18 amino acids. V lost 0 bases and J lost 0, with 13 bases in between. Germline CDR1 and CDR2: SGHDT and YYEEEE. Written as DNA, the CDR3 is TGTGCCAGCAGCTTGGTGTGGACAGACCTCTCTGGGGCCAACGTCCTGACTTTC. Its translation: CASSLVWTDLSGANVLTF.

J is TRBJ2-1 and V is TRBV28, with TRBD1 matching 8 bases. Germline trimming cut 4 bases from V and 15 bases from J; bases unmatched to any gene: 17. This CDR3 comprises 15 residues. Germline CDR1 is MDHEN and CDR2 is SYDVKM. The CDR3 DNA follows: TGTGCCAGCAGTTCTCGACAGGGGTGGGATTCGGACCGGTTCTTC. Protein product: CASSSRQGWDSDRFF.

J is TRBJ1-6 and V is TRBV3-1 (or the pseudogene TRBV3-2), with 8 bases identical to TRBD1. CDR3 length: 14 amino acids. V lost 5 bases and J lost 9; bases outside the gene matches: 6. The germline gives CDR1 LGHDT, CDR2 YNNKEL (reference sequence). This CDR3 reads CASSTDRESSPLHF. The CDR3 DNA reads TGTGCCAGCAGCACGGACAGGGAAAGTTCACCCCTCCACTTT.

V usage is TRBV19 and J usage is TRBJ1-5; 9 nucleotides align to TRBD1. The J segment lost 5 bases and the V segment lost 6 bases, leaving 29 bases of the junction unmatched. The CDR3 totals 22 residues. Germline V gene lookup returns CDR1 LNHDA and CDR2 SQIVND (reference sequence). CDR3 sequence reads: CASSPPGQGVGFGRGWDQPQHF. CDR3 nucleotides: TGTGCCAGTAGCCCCCCGGGACAGGGAGTCGGATTTGGCCGCGGGTGGGATCAGCCCCAGCATTTT.

This sequence joins TRBV3-1 (or the pseudogene TRBV3-2) and TRBJ1-2; D unclear. The CDR3 is 12 amino acids. The V end lost 2 bases, the J end lost 10 bases, and 11 bases lay between the germline ends. Germline CDR1 and CDR2: LGHDT and YNNKEL (reference sequence). The CDR3 region is CASSQQQFDYTF. In DNA, the CDR3 is TGTGCCAGCAGCCAACAACAGTTTGACTACACCTTC.

The V call is TRBV5-5, the J call TRBJ2-3, with 10 nucleotides matching TRBD1. The germline CDR1 and CDR2 sequences are SGHKS and YYEKEE (reference sequence). The CDR3 contains 18 residues. The V and J ends lost 2 bases and 1 base, in that order; junction bases with no gene match: 10. The CDR3 DNA follows: TGTGCCAGCAGCTTAGGGGACAGGGGAAAAGTAGGCACAGATACGCAGTATTTT. Protein: CASSLGDRGKVGTDTQYF.

The chain is built from TRBV7-9 and TRBJ1-1, with 8 bases matching TRBD1. The junction had 5 bases not matched to a gene; V was cut back by 4 bases and J by 4 bases. Germline V gene data show CDR1 as SEHNR and CDR2 as FQNEAQ (reference sequence). This CDR3 comprises 14 residues. The CDR3 DNA follows: TGTGCCAGCAGCTCGACAGGGGTGGCCACTGAAGCTTTCTTT. This encodes CASSSTGVATEAFF.

V is TRBV5-1 and J is TRBJ2-5, with 9 bases identical to TRBD2. The CDR3 totals 16 residues. Germline V gene data show CDR1 as SGHRS and CDR2 as YFSETQ. The junction had 9 bases not matched to a gene; V was cut back by 3 bases and J by 3 bases. The CDR3 DNA reads as TGCGCCAGCAGCTCGGGGCTTAGCGGGAGTGAAGAGACCCAGTACTTC. Residues: CASSSGLSGSEETQYF.

J is TRBJ2-1 and V is TRBV15; TRBD2 matches 11 bases. Germline V lookup: CDR1 LNHNV, CDR2 YYDKDF (reference sequence). The ends lost 5 bases at V and 9 bases at J; junction bases unmatched: 9. The CDR3 is 15 residues long. DNA for the CDR3: TGTGCCACCAGCTTATTTAGCGGGAGGGCAGGTGAGCAGTTCTTC. Its protein product is CATSLFSGRAGEQFF.

The genes are TRBV6-2 or TRBV6-3 and TRBJ1-1; maybe TRBD1 (6 bases). V was trimmed by 5 bases and J by 4 bases, leaving 14 bases between them. The germline V gene encodes CDR1 MNHEY and CDR2 SVGEGT. There are 14 residues in the CDR3. This CDR3 reads CASSPQGQITEAFF. The CDR3 DNA is TGTGCCAGCAGTCCGCAGGGGCAAATCACTGAAGCTTTCTTT.

This sequence joins TRBV12-3 or TRBV12-4 and TRBJ1-2; D might be TRBD1 (5 bases). The V and J ends lost 5 bases and 3 bases respectively, with 10 bases between them. The CDR3 totals 13 residues. The CDR3 coding sequence is TGTGCCAGCAGTCGCAGGGCTGACTATGGCTACACCTTC. As protein: CASSRRADYGYTF.

Only one count was recorded for this clone. This chain connects TRBV4-2 to TRBJ2-7, with 15 bases identical to TRBD2. The germline V gene has CDR1 LGHNA and CDR2 YNFKEQ. The length of the CDR3 is 17 residues. V shed 4 bases and J 8 bases; nucleotides not matched to a gene: 12. The CDR3 nucleotides read TGTGCCAGCAGCCCCCTCGCCGGGACTAGCGGGAGGCCACAGCAGTACTTC. Protein product: CASSPLAGTSGRPQQYF.

This chain uses TRBV18 with TRBJ1-6; D is possibly TRBD1 (5 bases). This CDR3 has 14 residues. Trimming left V 6 bases short and J 5 bases short, with 11 bases between. Germline-derived CDR1 and CDR2 are KGHSH and LQKENI. The CDR3 DNA follows: TGTGCCAGCTCGACAGTTGGTGATAATTCACCCCTCCACTTT. Its protein product is CASSTVGDNSPLHF.

J is TRBJ2-7 and V is TRBV20-1; 10 positions match TRBD2. V shed 3 bases and J 6 bases; nucleotides not matched to a gene: 11. Germline V lookup: CDR1 DFQATT, CDR2 SNEGSKA (reference sequence). This CDR3 is 15 amino acids long. CDR3 nucleotide sequence: TGCAGTGCTAGTGGGCTAGCGGGAGTCGGCTCCGAGCAGTACTTC. As protein: CSASGLAGVGSEQYF.

The V gene is TRBV6-2 or TRBV6-3, the J gene TRBJ2-3, with D unresolved. CDR3 size: 15 residues. With 6 bases removed from V and 0 bases from J, the gap between germline ends came to 13 bases. CDR1 is MNHEY, CDR2 SVGEGT, per germline. CDR3: CASSLTTPSTDTQYF. CDR3 bases: TGTGCCAGCAGCCTGACGACACCCAGCACAGATACGCAGTATTTT.

This chain uses TRBV10-3 with TRBJ2-1; 9 bases are shared with TRBD2. CDR1 and CDR2 (germline): ENHRY, SYGVKD. The CDR3 loop spans 16 amino acids. V lost 4 bases to trimming and J lost 5 bases; unmatched junction nucleotides: 9. The CDR3 bases are TGTGCCATCAGTGGCAGGACGGGACTAGCTAACAATGAGCAGTTCTTC. It codes for CAISGRTGLANNEQFF.

This chain connects TRBV7-2 to TRBJ2-6, with 9 bases aligning to TRBD1. The CDR3 length is 18 residues. Germline assignment: CDR1 SGHTA and CDR2 FQGNSA. J gave up 1 base and V 5 bases, and 9 bases lay outside the gene matches. In DNA form, the CDR3 reads TGTGCCAGCAGCACCGGGGGGACAGGGCTGTCTGGGGCCAACGTCCTGACTTTC. It yields the protein CASSTGGTGLSGANVLTF.

This sequence joins TRBV6-2 or TRBV6-3 and TRBJ2-7, with TRBD2 identical over 8 bases. The length of the CDR3 is 15 residues. Trimming cost V 2 bases and J 6 bases; bases outside gene matches: 9. Germline V gene lookup returns CDR1 MNHEY and CDR2 SVGEGT. CDR3 in DNA: TGTGCCAGCAGTTACGCAAGCGGGAGTAGTCTCGAGCAGTACTTC. Protein: CASSYASGSSLEQYF.

The chain carries TRBV6-4 and TRBJ2-1; tentative D call: TRBD2 (6 bases). CDR1 is MRHNA, CDR2 SNTAGT, per germline. The CDR3 is 13 residues long. The V end was cut by 6 bases, the J end by 7 bases, with 13 bases between. This CDR3 reads CASSPTEGNEQFF. The CDR3 DNA reads TGTGCCAGCAGCCCGACGGAGGGGAATGAGCAGTTCTTC.

A few counts support this clone. This chain connects TRBV10-3 to TRBJ2-3, with TRBD2 matching 8 bases. There are 17 residues in the CDR3. The V segment lost 0 bases and the J segment 1 base; nucleotides outside the gene matches: 6. CDR1 and CDR2 from the germline V gene are ENHRY and SYGVKD. The CDR3 region has the DNA TGTGCCATCAGTGAGTCCGTCGCGGGAGGCCGCACAGATACGCAGTATTTT. Translated: CAISESVAGGRTDTQYF.

V and J are TRBV4-2 and TRBJ2-2; D unresolved. Trimming took off 4 bases at V and 4 bases at J, with 13 bases between the two ends. CDR3 size: 15 residues. CDR1 is LGHNA, CDR2 YNFKEQ, per germline. The CDR3 reads CASSLTPSGTGELFF. CDR3 nucleotides: TGTGCCAGCAGCCTAACGCCTAGTGGCACCGGGGAGCTGTTTTTT.

J is TRBJ1-4 and V is TRBV7-8; the match to TRBD1 covers 12 bases. Germline V gives CDR1 SGHVS, CDR2 FQNEAQ. CDR3 size: 17 residues. The V segment lost 5 bases and the J segment 8 bases; nucleotides outside the gene matches: 12. CDR3 nucleotides: TGTGCCAGCAGCCAAGGGACAGGGGGCGGCCCTATCGAAAAACTGTTTTTT. Its protein is CASSQGTGGGPIEKLFF.

The chain combines TRBV6-1 with TRBJ2-7, with D tentatively TRBD1 (6 bases). Germline values: CDR1 MNHNS, CDR2 SASEGT. With 2 bases removed from V and 4 bases from J, the gap between germline ends came to 9 bases. The CDR3 spans 13 residues. The CDR3 region has the DNA TGTGCCAGCAGTGAATCCAGGGGTTACGAGCAGTACTTC. Translated, it gives CASSESRGYEQYF.

V gene TRBV14 combines with J gene TRBJ1-4, with 8 bases that match TRBD1. The germline gives CDR1 SGHDN, CDR2 FVKESK. The trim removed 0 bases at V and 6 bases at J, leaving 3 bases unmatched. The CDR3 is made up of 15 amino acids. CDR3 sequence reads: CASSQETGGHEKLFF. CDR3 bases: TGTGCCAGCAGCCAAGAAACAGGGGGGCATGAAAAACTGTTTTTT.

V usage is TRBV3-1 (or the pseudogene TRBV3-2) and J usage is TRBJ1-1, with D tentatively TRBD1 (5 bases). The CDR3 sequence is 14 residues long. Between the trimmed V and J ends, which lost 3 bases and 6 bases, there was a span of 14 bases. Germline V CDR1 and CDR2: LGHDT, YNNKEL (reference sequence). In DNA, the CDR3 is TGTGCCAGCAGCCACAATAGTCCGACAGCTGAAGCTTTCTTT. Its protein is CASSHNSPTAEAFF.

This clone was seen just once. V gene TRBV6-2 or TRBV6-3 combines with J gene TRBJ2-3, with 7 bases fitting TRBD2. This CDR3 has 15 residues. In germline, CDR1 is MNHEY, CDR2 SVGEGT. Germline trimming cut 1 base from V and 8 bases from J; bases unmatched to any gene: 9. CDR3 sequence: CASSYWAGVGGTQYF. The CDR3 bases are TGTGCCAGCAGTTACTGGGCGGGAGTCGGGGGTACGCAGTATTTT.